The clone carrying this TCR beta chain was seen only a few times. The authors prepared the TCRbeta library with unique molecular identifiers. TCRdb re-analysed the PCR reads in MiXCR, keeping a single row per CDR3 protein. This table holds approximately 420,000 distinct CDR3 sequences, roughly 11% found once. The data are from a study of T-cell reconstitution after alpha-beta-depleted transplantation in children. This CDR3 region has 16 residues. Trimming at V came to 3 bases and at J to 3 bases, leaving 5 bases not matched to a gene. The germline CDR1 and CDR2 sequences are DFQATT and SNEGSKA (reference sequence).

Sample: PBMCs from the stem cell graft donor, taken from the stem cell graft. The TCR was taken from a human donor who donated a stem cell graft to a child with acute myeloid leukemia. The chain joins TRBV20-1 to TRBJ2-3, with TRBD2 matching 14 bases. As DNA, the CDR3 is TGCAGTGCTAGTCGGACTAGCGGGAGGTTTACAGATACGCAGTATTTT. Its protein product is CSASRTSGRFTDTQYF.